Listed below are T cell receptor beta chains from one sample, sequenced in a study of T cells in Graves' hyperthyroidism and ophthalmopathy. TCRdb recomputed calls from the multiplex PCR reads with MiXCR, one row per CDR3 protein. The top ten hold around 50% of the sample, which has 490,000 or so distinct CDR3 sequences, 20% seen once. Sequences were obtained from blood. These receptors came from a man aged 40-49 years with Graves' ophthalmopathy. CDR3s include the opening cysteine and the closing phenylalanine or tryptophan. A D gene is named only where the DNA matches it firmly. Rows may omit the clone size; those that give it use once, few, many or a size class.

V gene	D gene	clone size	J gene	CDR3 DNA	CDR3 protein
TRBV6-1	TRBD2	NA	TRBJ2-2	TGTGCCAGCAGTACCCGGGGGCGGGGGGCCGAATCCACCGGGGAGCTGTTTTTT	CASSTRGRGAESTGELFF
TRBV20-1	NA	many	TRBJ1-2	TGCAGTGCTGAGTTTGGGCAGCGAGCTAACTATGGCTACACCTTC	CSAEFGQRANYGYTF
TRBV7-8	NA	NA	TRBJ1-4	TGTGCCAGCAGCTTAGAACCAGCAACTAATGAAAAACTGTTTTTT	CASSLEPATNEKLFF
TRBV6-5	NA	few	TRBJ2-1	TGTGCCAGCAGTTACGCGGGGTCCGGCTCTGGAGAGCAGTTCTTC	CASSYAGSGSGEQFF
TRBV20-1	TRBD2	NA	TRBJ2-1	TGCAGTGCTAGAGTAGCGGGGCGACATCCCAATGAGCAGTTCTTC	CSARVAGRHPNEQFF
TRBV4-2	NA	few	TRBJ1-2	TGTGCCAGCAGCCAAGATGAAAACAGAGGGTATGGCTACACCTTC	CASSQDENRGYGYTF
TRBV7-8	NA	NA	TRBJ1-1	TGTGCCAGCAGCTTAGTAAGGTCGTGGGCTTTCTTT	CASSLVRSWAFF
TRBV6-2/TRBV6-3	TRBD1	NA	TRBJ1-1	TGTGCCAGCAGCGACAGGGGGCTGGGCACTGAAGCTTTCTTT	CASSDRGLGTEAFF
TRBV19	NA	NA	TRBJ2-3	TGTGCCAGTAGTATGGGGTTGGGGTCAGATACGCAGTATTTT	CASSMGLGSDTQYF
TRBV20-1	TRBD2	few	TRBJ2-7	TGCAGTGCTGGACAAACTAGCGACCCCTACGAGCAGTACTTC	CSAGQTSDPYEQYF
TRBV7-8	TRBD1	NA	TRBJ2-7	TGTGCTAGCAGCTTAGGGGCCGGGACAGCTTACGAGCAGTACTTC	CASSLGAGTAYEQYF
TRBV2	NA	NA	TRBJ1-5	TGTGCCAGCAGTGACCCGGGAGCCCAACATTTT	CASSDPGAQHF
TRBV5-5	NA	NA	TRBJ2-4	TGTGCCAGCAGCTTAGAGGATAGTAGAACAGGCATTCAGTACTTC	CASSLEDSRTGIQYF
TRBV28	NA	few	TRBJ2-1	TGTGCCAGCAGTTCGAGTGGTTCCTTAGGTAATGAGCAGTTCTTC	CASSSSGSLGNEQFF
TRBV28	TRBD2	many	TRBJ2-5	TGTGCCAGCAGCCCGGGAGGGACGGCACAAGAGACCCAGTACTTC	CASSPGGTAQETQYF
TRBV11-2	NA	once	TRBJ1-3	TGTGCCAGCAGCCCTCGACCTAGCTCTGGAAACACCATATATTTT	CASSPRPSSGNTIYF
TRBV20-1	TRBD1	few	TRBJ2-7	TGCAGTGCTAGCAGCTCAGAATACGGACAGGGGACAATAGACGAGCAGTACTTC	CSASSSEYGQGTIDEQYF
TRBV12-3/TRBV12-4	TRBD1	many	TRBJ2-1	TGTGCCAGCAGAAAAATGACAGGGGGCCACAATGAGCAGTTCTTC	CASRKMTGGHNEQFF
TRBV7-9	NA	NA	TRBJ2-3	TGTGCCAGCACCGAAGGAGCCTGGGGCACAGATACGCAGTATTTT	CASTEGAWGTDTQYF
TRBV27	TRBD1	many	TRBJ1-5	TGTGCCAGCAGTTTAGGGGCAGGGGGCCAACAGCCCCAGCATTTT	CASSLGAGGQQPQHF
TRBV7-6	TRBD1	many	TRBJ2-7	TGTGCCAGCAGCCCTGAGGGGGCGAGCTCCTACGAGCAGTACTTC	CASSPEGASSYEQYF
TRBV28	NA	many	TRBJ2-7	TGTGCCAGCAGTGCCTGGCGGGAACGTACCGACGAGCAGTACTTC	CASSAWRERTDEQYF
TRBV5-1	NA	NA	TRBJ2-7	TGCGCCAGCAAACGGGAAGAGGGCCCGAACTACGAGCAGTACTTC	CASKREEGPNYEQYF
TRBV20-1	TRBD1	NA	TRBJ1-1	TGCAGTGCTAAACAGGGGACATCTGAAGCTTTCTTT	CSAKQGTSEAFF
TRBV11-2	TRBD2	many	TRBJ2-3	TGTGCCAGCAGCTCGCGACTAGCGGGAGAGGGAGATACGCAGTATTTT	CASSSRLAGEGDTQYF
TRBV2	NA	many	TRBJ1-1	TGTGCCAGCAAAGAAACAGGGTACACTGAAGCTTTCTTT	CASKETGYTEAFF
TRBV2	TRBD1	many	TRBJ1-1	TGTGCCAGCACCCCGGACAGGGGGCGCGAGGAAGCTTTCTTT	CASTPDRGREEAFF
TRBV4-1	NA	NA	TRBJ1-4	TGCGCCAGCAGCCAAGATCGGCCGACGTGGGGGGGTGAAAAACTGTTTTTT	CASSQDRPTWGGEKLFF
TRBV3-1	TRBD1	NA	TRBJ1-1	TGTGCCAGCAGCCGACAGGGAGGGGCTGAAGCTTTCTTT	CASSRQGGAEAFF
TRBV2	NA	many	TRBJ1-2	TGTGCCAGCAGTGGGGGGGCCACTAACTATGGCTACACCTTC	CASSGGATNYGYTF
TRBV19	TRBD2	once	TRBJ2-1	TGTGCCAGTATTCCCCAGGGACTAGCGCTAGGTGAGCAGTTCTTC	CASIPQGLALGEQFF
TRBV29-1	NA	NA	TRBJ1-4	TGCAGCGTTGATGGGCCAGAAACTAATGAAAAACTGTTTTTT	CSVDGPETNEKLFF
TRBV10-3	TRBD1	few	TRBJ2-5	TGTGCCATCAGTGAGTGGACAGGGAAGCCAGAGACCCAGTACTTC	CAISEWTGKPETQYF
TRBV11-2	NA	few	TRBJ2-1	TGTGCCAGCAGCTTAGAGGGCGGGGACTACAATGAGCAGTTCTTC	CASSLEGGDYNEQFF
TRBV7-8	TRBD2	many	TRBJ2-2	TGTGCCAGCAGCTTAGGGCGGACTAGCGGCACCGGGGAGCTGTTTTTT	CASSLGRTSGTGELFF
TRBV5-1	NA	many	TRBJ1-2	TGCGCCAGCAGCTTGGCAGGGTTGAGAGGCTACACCTTC	CASSLAGLRGYTF
TRBV6-2/TRBV6-3	NA	many	TRBJ1-2	TGTGCCAGCAGTTATGGCCAGTCGAGTGGCTACACCTTC	CASSYGQSSGYTF
TRBV12-3/TRBV12-4	NA	many	TRBJ2-5	TGTGCCAGCAGTCCCCCCGCGGGAGAGACCCAGTACTTC	CASSPPAGETQYF
TRBV7-9	NA	NA	TRBJ2-7	TGTGCCAGCAGCCCGCGGCCAAGGTACGAGCAGTACTTC	CASSPRPRYEQYF
TRBV11-3	TRBD2	many	TRBJ2-3	TGTGCCAGCAGCTTTTCAGCGGGAGAAAATACGCAGTATTTT	CASSFSAGENTQYF
TRBV12-3/TRBV12-4	TRBD1	NA	TRBJ2-5	TGTGCCAGCAGGGGACAGGGGACCTTACAGACCCAGTACTTC	CASRGQGTLQTQYF
TRBV12-3/TRBV12-4	NA	many	TRBJ2-3	TGTGCCAGCAGCCAAGGGGCAGATACGCAGTATTTT	CASSQGADTQYF
TRBV7-9	TRBD1	NA	TRBJ2-3	TGTGCCAGCAGCCTACAGGGGGCAGGCACAGATACGCAGTATTTT	CASSLQGAGTDTQYF
TRBV10-3	NA	few	TRBJ2-1	TGTGCCATCAGTGAGTCTGAGGAAATCCCCTACAATGAGCAGTTCTTC	CAISESEEIPYNEQFF
TRBV11-2	NA	many	TRBJ2-2	TGTGCCAGCACCTTTCGCCGACAGGTCACCGGGGAGCTGTTTTTT	CASTFRRQVTGELFF
TRBV7-9	NA	many	TRBJ2-2	TGTGCCAGCAGCTCCCCCAGGCTGAGCGCCGGGGAGCTGTTTTTT	CASSSPRLSAGELFF
TRBV30	NA	NA	TRBJ2-5	TGTGCCTGGAGTGTCCCCTCAGGGGTTGCGGAGACCCAGTACTTC	CAWSVPSGVAETQYF
TRBV20-1	NA	NA	TRBJ2-3	TGCAGTGCTAAGTCGGGCACAGATACGCAGTATTTT	CSAKSGTDTQYF
TRBV29-1	NA	few	TRBJ2-2	TGCAGCGTGGGGGTCGGCGGGGCCGGGGAGCTGTTTTTT	CSVGVGGAGELFF
TRBV28	NA	many	TRBJ2-1	TGTGCCAGCACCTCGGACGGCGTCACGCAGTTCTTC	CASTSDGVTQFF
TRBV6-2/TRBV6-3	TRBD2	few	TRBJ2-7	TGTGCCAGCAGACAAAGGGGAGCGGGAGAGGGCGAGCAGTACTTC	CASRQRGAGEGEQYF
TRBV12-5	NA	NA	TRBJ2-5	TGTGCTAGTGGCAACCAGGTAACAGGTGTCCAAGAGACCCAGTACTTC	CASGNQVTGVQETQYF
TRBV28	NA	NA	TRBJ1-2	TGTGCCAGCAGTCCGCTACCGAGATCTAACTATGGCTACACCTTC	CASSPLPRSNYGYTF